This TCR beta chain was captured in a study of shared clonotypes between healthy human individuals. Looking at the study overall: CD4 naive cells filled three plates per donor, CD4 memory three, CD8 naive two and CD8 memory one.

Notes on this clone: Its antigen remains unknown.

CDR3 length equals 13 residues. Germline V gives CDR1 SGHRS, CDR2 YFSETQ. V lost 3 bases and J 1 base, leaving 6 bases between the germline ends. General study points: Blood was the only sampled material, and tissue repertoires likely differ. Across a handful of donors, naive CD4 shared 5% to 5.5%, naive CD8 around 4%, memory CD4 less than 2.5%, memory CD8 roughly 0.37%.

This table comes from immunoSEQ multiplex PCR, and its TCRdb copy is limited to in-frame clones, with some not included. The sample contains about 1.5 million clones, 98% of which appear only once. The clonotype originates from a man aged 25-45 years in good health. Sequencing was done on a sample of naive CD4+ T cells sorted from blood. Noted subset: CD45RA+ positively selected. This chain uses TRBV5-1 with TRBJ2-3, with no clear D. The CDR3 DNA reads as TGCGCCAGCAGCTGGCCCGGCACAGATACGCAGTATTTT. Residues: CASSWPGTDTQYF.